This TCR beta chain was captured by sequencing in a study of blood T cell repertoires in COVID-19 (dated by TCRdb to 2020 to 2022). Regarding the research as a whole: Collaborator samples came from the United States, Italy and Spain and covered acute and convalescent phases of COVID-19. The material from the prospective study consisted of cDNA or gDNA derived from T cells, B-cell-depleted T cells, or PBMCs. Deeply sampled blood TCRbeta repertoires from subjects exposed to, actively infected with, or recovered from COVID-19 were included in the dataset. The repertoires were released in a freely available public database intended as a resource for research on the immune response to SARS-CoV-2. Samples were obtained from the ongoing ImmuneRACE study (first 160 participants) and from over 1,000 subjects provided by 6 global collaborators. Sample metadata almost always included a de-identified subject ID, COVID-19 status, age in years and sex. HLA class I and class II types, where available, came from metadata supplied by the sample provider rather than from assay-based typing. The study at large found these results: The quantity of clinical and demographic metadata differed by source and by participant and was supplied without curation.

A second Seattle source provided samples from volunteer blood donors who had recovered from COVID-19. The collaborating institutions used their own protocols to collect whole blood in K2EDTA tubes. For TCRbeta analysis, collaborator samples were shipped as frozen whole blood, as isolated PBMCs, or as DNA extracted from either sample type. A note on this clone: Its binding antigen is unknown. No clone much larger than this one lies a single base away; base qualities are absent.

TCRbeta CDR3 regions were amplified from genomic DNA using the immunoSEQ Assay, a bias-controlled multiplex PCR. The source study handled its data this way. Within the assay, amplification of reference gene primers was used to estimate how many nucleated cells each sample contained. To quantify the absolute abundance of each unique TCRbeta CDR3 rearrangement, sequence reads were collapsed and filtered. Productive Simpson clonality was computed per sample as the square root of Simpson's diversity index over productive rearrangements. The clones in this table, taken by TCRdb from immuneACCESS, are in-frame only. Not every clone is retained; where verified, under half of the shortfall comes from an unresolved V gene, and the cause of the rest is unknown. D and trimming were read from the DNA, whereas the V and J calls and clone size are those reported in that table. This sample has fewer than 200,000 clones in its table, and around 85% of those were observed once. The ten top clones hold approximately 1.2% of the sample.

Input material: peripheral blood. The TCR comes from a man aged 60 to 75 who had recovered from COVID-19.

The CDR3 reads as follows: CASSYARGPDTQYF. The base sequence is TGTGCCAGCAGTTACGCCAGGGGCCCAGATACGCAGTATTTT. The rearrangement joined TRBV6-5 to TRBJ2-3; perhaps TRBD1 is the D gene, with 6 bases matching. The CDR3 starts with the cysteine, ends with the phenylalanine, and has 14 residues. Left in the record is the CDR3 DNA by itself, 42 bases read in frame from the first base. CDR1 and CDR2 were assigned from the germline V gene as MNHEY and SVGAGI. V gives up 2 bases and J gives up 4 bases, and the segment between their germline ends measures 10 bases.